The present entry profiles one T cell receptor beta chain with its context. Its antigen remains unidentified. The study ran its PCR with 60 Vbeta and 13 Jbeta primers. Some clones are missing from TCRdb's copy, which holds only in-frame ones; the method was immunoSEQ multiplex PCR. The data show about 150,000 clones, about 88% seen once. These data come from a study of cytomegalovirus exposure and HLA in healthy donors. The germline CDR1 and CDR2 sequences are MGHDK and SYGVNS. This CDR3 spans 14 amino acids. V lost 5 bases and J lost 8; bases outside the gene matches: 7. Study-wide findings and caveats: Among TCR beta chains of equal frequency, HLA-associated ones were more clonally expanded in a later analysis. Cytomegalovirus-associated TCR beta chains were listed, numbering 150 to 200.

The receptor was derived from a man aged 25-45 years in good health and CMV-seropositive. Sequencing was performed on PBMCs. J is TRBJ2-2 and V is TRBV25-1; the match to TRBD2 covers 8 bases. Here the CDR3 reads CASSKGSGVGELFF. CDR3 nucleotides: TGTGCCAGCAGTAAGGGTAGCGGGGTTGGGGAGCTGTTTTTT. Supplemented by reference TRBV25-1 and TRBJ2-2, the full variable domain reads EADIYQTPRYLVIGTGKKITLECSQTMGHDKMYWYQQDPGMELHLIHYSYGVNSTEKGDLSSESTVSRIRTEHFPLTLESARPSHTSQYLCASSKGSGVGELFFGEGSRLTVL.